The rows below give T cell receptor beta chains drawn from one sample of a study of human T cells and chemical hapten exposure. In TCRdb, the RACE reads were re-called with MiXCR into one record per CDR3 protein. This table has about 40,000 distinct CDR3 sequences, over 3% appearing once. Sequenced here: whole blood, sampled in connection with sensitization to the hapten diphenylcyclopropenone (DPC). These receptors were obtained from a man aged 35 to 55 with alopecia areata. Some clones in this sample may be carry-over from other donors' samples. CDR3s include the opening cysteine and the closing phenylalanine or tryptophan. D genes are given only for firm matches. Clone size, where shown, is once, few, many, or a class for clones that have expanded.

cdr3_nt cdr3_aa clone_size d_call j_call v_call
TGTGCCAGCAGTTACCCAGCAATTCAGGTCAGGGCCTACGAGCAGTACTTC CASSYPAIQVRAYEQYF many NA TRBJ2-7 TRBV6-2/TRBV6-3
TGTGCCAGCAGTAATCCAGTCTCTGGGGCCAACGTCCTGACTTTC CASSNPVSGANVLTF many NA TRBJ2-6 TRBV7-3
TGTGCCAGCAGCTTATATGGGACCGAGGGGTACGAGCAGTACTTC CASSLYGTEGYEQYF many NA TRBJ2-7 TRBV7-2
TGCGCCAGCAGCGAGGGACTAGCGGGAGCGGCTGAGCAGTTCTTC CASSEGLAGAAEQFF NA TRBD2 TRBJ2-1 TRBV5-1
TGTGCCAGCAGTCCCGGCGGGACAGGGGGCAATGAGCAGTTCTTC CASSPGGTGGNEQFF many TRBD1 TRBJ2-1 TRBV12-3/TRBV12-4
TGTGCCAGCAGCCTAACTAGCGGTAGCACAGATACGCAGTATTTT CASSLTSGSTDTQYF many TRBD2 TRBJ2-3 TRBV3-1
TGTGCCAGCAGCCTACAACGGGCGAACACTGAAGCTTTCTTT CASSLQRANTEAFF few NA TRBJ1-1 TRBV2
TGTGCCAGCAGCTCCGACAGGCTGGGAGAAAAACTGTTTTTT CASSSDRLGEKLFF many NA TRBJ1-4 TRBV7-9
TGTGCCAGCAGACGGACAGAACTCACAGATACGCAGTATTTT CASRRTELTDTQYF many NA TRBJ2-3 TRBV2
TGTGCCAGCAGCTTATGGATCAGGGGAGGGGTCGAGCAGTACTTC CASSLWIRGGVEQYF many NA TRBJ2-7 TRBV7-4